This T cell receptor beta chain was found in a study of blood T cell repertoires in COVID-19. Study summary: T cells, B-cell-depleted T cells, or PBMCs provided the cDNA or gDNA that served as material.

Produced via immunoSEQ multiplex PCR; TCRdb's table is partial and in-frame only. This table has tens of thousands of clones, 85% to 90% appearing once. The germline CDR1 and CDR2 sequences are KGHSH and LQKENI. This CDR3 is built from 14 residues. The V end was cut by 1 base, the J end by 3 bases, with 6 bases between. This TCR derives from an elderly woman with acute or convalescent COVID-19. The V call is TRBV18, the J call TRBJ2-2; D remains unclear. Sequencing used peripheral blood. CDR3 bases: TGTGCCAGCTCACCACGTCGGGACACCGGGGAGCTGTTTTTT. The encoded protein is CASSPRRDTGELFF.